This TCR beta chain was sequenced during a study of blood T cell repertoires in COVID-19. Some clones are missing from TCRdb's copy, which holds only in-frame ones; the method was immunoSEQ multiplex PCR. The sample has about 160,000 clones, about 80% seen once. This CDR3 is built from 13 residues. Germline V gives CDR1 GTSNPN, CDR2 SVGIG (reference sequence). V was trimmed by 2 bases and J by 10 bases, leaving 12 bases between them. The sequence came from a woman aged 60-75 years who had recovered from COVID-19. Material for sequencing was PBMCs or T cells enriched from blood (not recorded which). The chain is built from TRBV30 and TRBJ1-6; the D is unclear. Written as DNA, the CDR3 is TGTGCCTGGAGTATTCCCCGGAGCTCACCCCTCCACTTT. Encoded protein: CAWSIPRSSPLHF.